These 24 T cell receptor beta chains share one sample of origin, sequenced in a study of cytomegalovirus exposure and HLA in healthy donors. The primer mix had 60 Vbeta and 13 Jbeta primers. The protocol was immunoSEQ multiplex PCR, while the TCRdb copy is restricted to in-frame clones and leaves out a portion. The sample holds around 210,000 clones, about 85% seen once. The material sequenced was PBMCs. The receptor set was obtained from a girl between 2 and 10 years old in good health and CMV-seronegative.

V is TRBV5-6 and J is TRBJ1-6; TRBD1 aligns across 7 bases. With 1 base clipped from V and 7 bases from J, the junction kept 5 bases outside the gene matches. From germline, CDR1 is SGHDT and CDR2 YYEEEE. CDR3 length equals 15 residues. CDR3: CASSLLATGNSPLHF. CDR3 sequence (DNA): TGTGCCAGCAGCTTGTTGGCGACAGGGAATTCACCCCTCCACTTT.

The CDR3 here is CASSKGVDNSPLHF. CDR3 sequence (DNA): TGTGCCAGCAGCAAAGGGGTAGATAATTCACCCCTCCACTTT. V is TRBV6-1 and J is TRBJ1-6, with TRBD1 as a possible D gene (5 bases). Germline assignment: CDR1 MNHNS and CDR2 SASEGT. V dropped 6 bases and J dropped 5 bases, with 11 bases sitting between them. There are 14 residues in the CDR3.

A few counts support this clone. This chain uses TRBV27 with TRBJ2-1, with 9 bases that match TRBD1. The germline CDR1 and CDR2 sequences are MNHEY and SMNVEV (reference sequence). This CDR3 is built from 14 residues. Germline trimming cut 7 bases from V and 7 bases from J; bases unmatched to any gene: 8. In DNA form, the CDR3 reads TGTGCCAGCACCGGGACAGGGTACGGGAATGAGCAGTTCTTC. Translated, it gives CASTGTGYGNEQFF.

This rearrangement joins TRBV4-2 to TRBJ1-2, with 8 bases identical to TRBD1. Unmatched junction bases numbered 0, after V lost 3 bases and J lost 3 bases. CDR1 LGHNA and CDR2 YNFKEQ come from the germline V gene. This CDR3 has 13 residues. CDR3 nucleotide sequence: TGTGCCAGCAGCCAGACAGGGGACTATGGCTACACCTTC. As protein: CASSQTGDYGYTF.

This clone was counted only a few times. The chain has TRBV6-1 and TRBJ1-5; TRBD1 agrees at 7 bases. There are 16 residues in the CDR3. The V gene's germline CDR1 is MNHNS and CDR2 SASEGT. With 7 bases clipped from V and 0 bases from J, the junction kept 9 bases outside the gene matches. The CDR3 is CASNDQGVYSNQPQHF. The DNA for the CDR3 is TGTGCCAGCAATGATCAGGGGGTTTATAGCAATCAGCCCCAGCATTTT.

This clone was seen a few times. J is TRBJ1-1 and V is TRBV7-6, with D uncertain. Germline loops: CDR1 SGHVS, CDR2 FNYEAQ. Trimming shortened V by 7 bases and J by 1 base, and 10 bases separated the two germline ends. This CDR3 contains 13 residues. The CDR3 reads CASTPVWNTEAFF. The DNA of the CDR3 is TGTGCCAGCACCCCCGTTTGGAACACTGAAGCTTTCTTT.

This chain links TRBV2 with TRBJ1-5, with a tentative D call TRBD1 (6 bases). The length of the CDR3 is 13 residues. Germline V gives CDR1 SNHLY, CDR2 FYNNEI. V lost 5 bases and J 5 bases, leaving 10 bases between the germline ends. The CDR3 region is CASSFTGYQPQHF. The CDR3 DNA reads TGTGCCAGCAGTTTCACAGGGTATCAGCCCCAGCATTTT.

The genes are TRBV27 and TRBJ1-1; D is unclear. Trimming stripped 5 bases from V and 6 bases from J, with 13 bases between. The CDR3 spans 13 residues. Germline CDR1 and CDR2: MNHEY and SMNVEV (reference sequence). The CDR3 protein is CASSPRPGAEAFF. CDR3 nucleotide sequence: TGTGCCAGCAGTCCACGACCAGGCGCTGAAGCTTTCTTT.

This chain connects TRBV7-9 to TRBJ1-4; D is possibly TRBD1 (6 bases). The ends were cut back, 4 bases at V and 10 bases at J, with 16 bases in the middle. Germline V CDR1 and CDR2: SEHNR, FQNEAQ (reference sequence). This CDR3 comprises 14 residues. The CDR3 is CASSSQTGRGKLFF. CDR3 coding DNA: TGTGCCAGCAGCTCCCAGACAGGTCGGGGAAAACTGTTTTTT.

This chain links TRBV4-1 with TRBJ2-7; the match to TRBD2 covers 13 bases. The CDR3 has 15 residues. Germline V gene sequence: CDR1 MGHRA, CDR2 YSYEKL. J lost 4 bases, V lost 4 bases, and 4 bases had no gene match. The CDR3 DNA is TGCGCCAGCAGCCTCCGGACTAGCGGGAGTTACGAGCAGTACTTC. Its protein product is CASSLRTSGSYEQYF.

Comments on this clone: Germline and junction disagree at one end, which may indicate a read error. The chain recombines TRBV7-9 with TRBJ1-4; unclear D gene. The CDR3 sequence is 12 residues long. In germline, CDR1 is SEHNR, CDR2 FQNEAQ (reference sequence). The CDR3 here is CSSSLEAEKLFF. The DNA of the CDR3 is TGTTCCAGCAGCTTAGAAGCGGAAAAACTGTTTTTT.

This clone appeared once. The chain couples TRBV18 to TRBJ2-1; 7 bases agree with TRBD2. The CDR3 is 16 amino acids. Trimming cost V 0 bases and J 10 bases; bases outside gene matches: 12. Germline lookup yields CDR1 KGHSH and CDR2 LQKENI. CDR3 DNA: TGTGCCAGCTCACCACCGGGACTGGCGGGGGTGGTGGAGCAGTTCTTC. It translates to CASSPPGLAGVVEQFF.

This chain links TRBV5-1 with TRBJ2-7, with 8 bases aligning to TRBD1. Losses at the gene ends were 0 bases for V and 0 bases for J; bases not matched to a gene: 11. The CDR3 is 18 residues long. Germline assignment: CDR1 SGHRS and CDR2 YFSETQ. The CDR3 DNA reads as TGCGCCAGCAGCTTGGAAGTCAGGACAGGGAGGCGCTCCTACGAGCAGTACTTC. As protein: CASSLEVRTGRRSYEQYF.

This clone was seen once. The chain carries TRBV10-3 and TRBJ2-5; unclear D gene. V shed 3 bases and J shed 2 bases, with 4 bases lying between them. The CDR3 has 12 residues. CDR1 is ENHRY, CDR2 SYGVKD, per germline. The CDR3 reads CAISDPQETQYF. In DNA, the CDR3 is TGTGCCATCAGTGACCCACAAGAGACCCAGTACTTC.

CDR3 sequence: CASSLDATQGIETQYF. CDR3 bases: TGCGCCAGCAGCTTGGATGCGACTCAGGGAATAGAGACCCAGTACTTC. The chain is built from TRBV5-1 and TRBJ2-5; possibly TRBD1 for D (5 bases). Germline V gene data show CDR1 as SGHRS and CDR2 as YFSETQ. With 0 bases removed from V and 4 bases from J, the gap between germline ends came to 16 bases. The CDR3 runs to 16 residues.

The chain links TRBV27 to TRBJ1-2, with 8 bases fitting TRBD1. With V trimmed by 5 bases and J by 7 bases, 6 bases remained unmatched. The germline CDR1 and CDR2 sequences are MNHEY and SMNVEV (reference sequence). This CDR3 region has 13 residues. The CDR3, as DNA: TGTGCCAGCAGTCGACAGGGGAGGGCTGGCTACACCTTC. It specifies CASSRQGRAGYTF.

This clone was detected a few times. The rearrangement uses TRBV6-5 and TRBJ1-3; TRBD1 aligns across 7 bases. Looked up from germline, CDR1 is MNHEY and CDR2 is SVGAGI. The CDR3 length is 15 residues. V shed 0 bases, J shed 4 bases, and the junction held 3 bases outside the gene matches. Here the CDR3 reads CASSYSAGGGNTIYF. The CDR3 DNA reads TGTGCCAGCAGTTACTCAGCAGGGGGGGGAAACACCATATATTTT.

DNA of the CDR3: TGTGCCAGCAGTTCCAGGGGGCCGTACGAGCAGTACTTC. Its protein product is CASSSRGPYEQYF. This chain uses TRBV27 with TRBJ2-7; 8 bases match TRBD1. CDR1 and CDR2 (germline): MNHEY, SMNVEV (reference sequence). V was pared by 4 bases and J by 4 bases, with 3 bases of the junction left unmatched. This CDR3 is built from 13 residues.

The rearrangement joins TRBV15 to TRBJ2-6, with D unresolved. The CDR3 contains 17 residues. V was pared by 1 base and J by 0 bases, with 10 bases between. Germline CDR1 is LNHNV and CDR2 is YYDKDF (reference sequence). The CDR3 DNA follows: TGTGCCACCAGCAGAGCTCCGGCGGCCTCTGGGGCCAACGTCCTGACTTTC. Protein sequence: CATSRAPAASGANVLTF.

The chain couples TRBV19 to TRBJ2-3, with 10 bases lining up with TRBD2. Germline values: CDR1 LNHDA, CDR2 SQIVND (reference sequence). This CDR3 comprises 16 residues. Trimming took 6 bases from V and 5 from J; bases not matched to a gene: 11. This chain's CDR3 is CASRTQAGGRGDTQYF. DNA for the CDR3: TGTGCCAGTAGAACTCAAGCGGGGGGGCGGGGAGATACGCAGTATTTT.

V gene TRBV2 combines with J gene TRBJ2-1, with D possibly TRBD1 on 6 matching bases. Germline values: CDR1 SNHLY, CDR2 FYNNEI. The CDR3 is 15 residues long. Trimming took 7 bases from V and 6 from J, leaving 19 bases between them. CDR3 coding DNA: TGTGCCAGCACTGCAGAGGGGGTAGCTCCCAATGAGCAGTTCTTC. The encoded protein is CASTAEGVAPNEQFF.

This chain's CDR3 is CASSYSSVDRGAFF. In nucleotides, the CDR3 is TGTGCCAGCAGTTACTCGAGTGTGGACCGGGGGGCTTTCTTT. The chain is built from TRBV6-5 and TRBJ1-1; D perhaps matches TRBD1 (5 bases). This CDR3 has 14 amino acids. Germline V gene sequence: CDR1 MNHEY, CDR2 SVGAGI. V shed 0 bases and J shed 11 bases, with 16 bases lying between them.

The genes are TRBV29-1 and TRBJ2-3; 8 bases map to TRBD1. Trimming took 7 bases from V and 1 from J; bases not matched to a gene: 10. Germline CDR1 is SQVTM and CDR2 is ANQGSEA. The length of the CDR3 is 15 residues. The CDR3 sequence: CSATATGAGTDTQYF. The DNA of the CDR3 is TGCAGCGCGACAGCGACAGGGGCGGGCACAGATACGCAGTATTTT.

This sequence joins TRBV27 and TRBJ2-7; 8 bases match TRBD1. The CDR3 length is 15 residues. V was clipped by 3 bases and J by 2 bases; unmatched bases: 6. Germline V gives CDR1 MNHEY, CDR2 SMNVEV (reference sequence). CDR3 sequence: CASSFDRGSAYEQYF. Written as DNA, the CDR3 is TGTGCCAGCAGTTTCGACAGGGGTTCCGCCTACGAGCAGTACTTC.